A selection of T cell receptor beta chains follows, all from one sample in a study of vaccination and CD4 T cells after COVID-19. No antigen is known for these receptors. TCRdb reprocessed the PCR reads via MiXCR and lists one record per CDR3 protein. Of around 14,000 distinct CDR3 sequences in the sample, 53% are singletons; the top ten hold less than 15%. Sequencing was done on a sample of CD4+ T cells from blood, cultured in vitro. The receptors originated from a human donor who had recovered from COVID-19. Each CDR3 is given with its conserved first and last residue. A D gene is named only where the DNA matches it firmly. Some rows mark clone size as missing; the rest say once, few, many or name a class of expanded clone.

V	J	D	size	CDR3	DNA
TRBV15	TRBJ2-7	NA	NA	CATSSWTASYEQYF	TGTGCCACCAGCAGCTGGACAGCCTCCTACGAGCAGTACTTC
TRBV10-3	TRBJ1-4	NA	NA	CAISGGTGEKLFF	TGTGCCATCAGTGGCGGAACGGGAGAAAAACTGTTTTTT
TRBV28	TRBJ2-7	NA	once	CASSSTSHEQYF	TGTGCCAGCAGTTCTACTAGTCACGAGCAGTACTTC
TRBV29-1	TRBJ1-1	NA	NA	CSADSRWKTEAFF	TGCAGCGCCGACAGTCGGTGGAAGACTGAAGCTTTCTTT
TRBV15	TRBJ2-1	TRBD2	NA	CATSGDSGSEQFF	TGTGCCACCAGCGGGGATAGCGGGAGTGAGCAGTTCTTC
TRBV7-9	TRBJ1-5	TRBD1	few	CASSRDRGSIQPQHF	TGTGCCAGCAGCCGGGACAGGGGATCGATTCAGCCCCAGCATTTT
TRBV7-2	TRBJ2-3	NA	once	CASSTGSTDTQYF	TGTGCCAGCAGTACAGGGAGCACAGATACGCAGTATTTT
TRBV12-3/TRBV12-4	TRBJ1-5	NA	NA	CASSSYSNQPQHF	TGTGCCAGCAGTTCATATAGCAATCAGCCCCAGCATTTT
TRBV5-6	TRBJ2-5	NA	NA	CASSRQVFAQETQYF	TGTGCCAGCAGCCGTCAGGTGTTTGCCCAAGAGACCCAGTACTTC
TRBV6-1	TRBJ1-5	TRBD1	NA	CASSAAGGSNQPQHF	TGTGCCAGCAGTGCAGCAGGGGGGTCCAATCAGCCCCAGCATTTT
TRBV13	TRBJ2-1	NA	few	CASSLLGEASARNEQFF	TGTGCCAGCAGCTTATTGGGGGAGGCTAGCGCCAGGAATGAGCAGTTCTTC
TRBV7-3	TRBJ1-6	NA	NA	CASSSPGTRSPLHF	TGTGCCAGCAGCTCCCCAGGGACACGCTCACCCCTCCACTTT
TRBV7-2	TRBJ2-5	TRBD2	NA	CASRPTSGTQETQYF	TGTGCCAGCAGACCGACTAGCGGCACCCAAGAGACCCAGTACTTC
TRBV7-3	TRBJ2-5	NA	NA	CASSLSAAQETQYF	TGTGCCAGCAGCTTATCGGCAGCCCAAGAGACCCAGTACTTC
TRBV12-3/TRBV12-4	TRBJ1-2	NA	NA	CASSLRVRGSGYGYTF	TGTGCCAGCAGTTTAAGAGTGAGGGGATCGGGCTATGGCTACACCTTC
TRBV18	TRBJ2-5	NA	NA	CASSPTGTQYF	TGTGCCAGCTCACCAACGGGAACCCAGTACTTC
TRBV28	TRBJ2-5	NA	NA	CASRKRLQSYQETQYF	TGTGCCAGCAGGAAACGATTACAGTCGTACCAAGAGACCCAGTACTTC
TRBV19	TRBJ2-1	NA	NA	CASTFKGEQFF	TGTGCCAGTACATTCAAGGGTGAGCAGTTCTTC
TRBV6-5	TRBJ1-2	NA	few	CASSSATNYGYTF	TGTGCCAGCAGTTCAGCTACTAACTATGGCTACACCTTC
TRBV10-2	TRBJ2-2	TRBD2	few	CASSGPGTSNTGELFF	TGCGCCAGCAGTGGGCCCGGGACTAGCAACACCGGGGAGCTGTTTTTT
TRBV7-2	TRBJ2-1	TRBD2	NA	CASSLMGLAGEIEQFF	TGTGCCAGCAGCTTAATGGGACTAGCGGGAGAAATTGAGCAGTTCTTC
TRBV14	TRBJ1-6	TRBD1	few	CASRLGQGSNSPLHF	TGTGCCAGCAGACTAGGACAGGGATCGAATTCACCCCTCCACTTT
TRBV9	TRBJ2-5	NA	NA	CASSVDGGTQYF	TGTGCCAGCAGCGTAGACGGTGGGACCCAGTACTTC
TRBV20-1	TRBJ1-2	TRBD1	few	CSASSPDRDYGYTF	TGCAGTGCTAGCTCCCCGGACAGGGATTATGGCTACACCTTC
TRBV20-1	TRBJ2-2	NA	NA	CSATSGFTGELFF	TGCAGTGCCACGTCCGGATTCACCGGGGAGCTGTTTTTT
TRBV6-1	TRBJ1-4	NA	few	CASSRAGPGTTNEKLFF	NA
TRBV30	TRBJ2-3	NA	NA	CAWSVKVPGYDTQYF	TGTGCCTGGAGTGTTAAGGTTCCGGGGTACGATACGCAGTATTTT
TRBV20-1	TRBJ2-1	NA	few	CSARAASSPSYNEQFF	TGCAGTGCTAGGGCCGCGAGCAGCCCCTCCTACAATGAGCAGTTCTTC
TRBV6-2/TRBV6-3	TRBJ2-5	NA	NA	CASSLQETQYF	TGTGCCAGCAGTTTACAAGAGACCCAGTACTTC
TRBV24-1	TRBJ2-1	TRBD2	NA	CATSGPAGLGEQFF	TGTGCCACCAGTGGACCAGCGGGACTGGGTGAGCAGTTCTTC
TRBV10-3	TRBJ2-2	TRBD1	NA	CAIRGTGNTGELFF	TGTGCCATCAGGGGGACAGGGAACACCGGGGAGCTGTTTTTT
TRBV20-1	TRBJ2-7	NA	few	CSFVADEQYF	TGCAGTTTTGTAGCGGACGAGCAGTACTTC
TRBV10-3	TRBJ2-2	TRBD2	NA	CAISESTSGSGELFF	TGTGCCATCAGTGAGTCGACTAGCGGGAGTGGGGAGCTGTTTTTT
TRBV2	TRBJ1-5	NA	NA	CASSDRQANNQPQHF	TGTGCCAGCAGTGATCGGCAGGCTAACAATCAGCCCCAGCATTTT
TRBV6-2/TRBV6-3	TRBJ2-2	NA	few	CASSYSKNAGWNTGELFF	TGTGCCAGCAGTTACTCGAAAAACGCAGGGTGGAACACCGGGGAGCTGTTTTTT
TRBV20-1	TRBJ1-5	NA	few	CSARPTVYSNQPQHF	TGCAGTGCTAGACCTACGGTATATAGCAATCAGCCCCAGCATTTT
TRBV19	TRBJ2-3	TRBD2	NA	CASSAQGTSGTDTQYF	TGTGCCAGTAGTGCCCAAGGGACTAGCGGCACAGATACGCAGTATTTT
TRBV7-2	TRBJ1-6	NA	NA	CASSPEGTTNSPLHF	TGTGCCAGCAGCCCCGAAGGGACTACAAATTCACCCCTCCACTTT
TRBV7-2	TRBJ2-5	NA	few	CASSSVGQTQYF	TGTGCCAGCAGCTCCGTAGGACAGACCCAGTACTTC
TRBV6-1	TRBJ2-5	NA	few	CASSANQETQYF	TGTGCCAGCAGTGCAAACCAAGAGACCCAGTACTTC
TRBV5-1	TRBJ2-3	TRBD2	NA	CASSPGLAGSTDTQYF	TGCGCCAGCAGCCCGGGACTAGCGGGAAGTACAGATACGCAGTATTTT
TRBV28	TRBJ1-1	TRBD1	NA	CASRGTGNTEAFF	TGTGCCAGCAGGGGGACAGGGAACACTGAAGCTTTCTTT
TRBV30	TRBJ2-1	NA	NA	CAWGRRYNEQFF	TGTGCCTGGGGGCGGCGCTACAATGAGCAGTTCTTC
TRBV7-2	TRBJ2-2	TRBD2	few	CASSSNGLAATNTGELFF	TGTGCCAGCAGCTCTAATGGGCTAGCGGCCACGAACACCGGGGAGCTGTTTTTT
TRBV6-5	TRBJ2-5	NA	NA	CASSYSLSAGETQYF	TGTGCCAGCAGTTACTCTTTGTCGGCAGGAGAGACCCAGTACTTC
TRBV9	TRBJ1-1	NA	NA	CASSVDLGNTEAFF	TGTGCCAGCAGCGTAGACCTGGGGAACACTGAAGCTTTCTTT
TRBV20-1	TRBJ2-1	TRBD2	few	CSARDASSGRDEQFF	TGCAGTGCTAGAGATGCGTCTAGCGGGAGAGATGAGCAGTTCTTC
TRBV20-1	TRBJ2-5	NA	few	CSARTGKETQYF	TGCAGTGCTAGAACTGGGAAAGAGACCCAGTACTTC
TRBV12-3/TRBV12-4	TRBJ2-7	NA	NA	CASSLNDYEQYF	TGTGCCAGCAGTTTAAACGACTACGAGCAGTACTTC
TRBV19	TRBJ1-2	NA	NA	CASSHSDGYTF	TGTGCCAGTAGTCACAGTGATGGCTACACCTTC
TRBV20-1	TRBJ2-7	NA	few	CSASDYEQYF	TGCAGTGCTAGTGACTACGAGCAGTACTTC
TRBV20-1	TRBJ1-2	NA	NA	CSARRGITNYGYTF	TGCAGTGCTAGGAGGGGGATTACTAACTATGGCTACACCTTC
TRBV7-8	TRBJ2-5	NA	NA	CASSLERRETQYF	TGTGCCAGCAGCTTAGAACGGCGAGAGACCCAGTACTTC
TRBV5-1	TRBJ2-4	NA	NA	CASRVGSRQQEGFEYF	TGCGCCAGCAGAGTGGGCTCACGACAACAAGAAGGCTTTGAGTACTTC
TRBV29-1	TRBJ1-2	NA	NA	CSVRGASNYGYTF	TGCAGCGTTCGGGGGGCCTCTAACTATGGCTACACCTTC
TRBV6-2/TRBV6-3	TRBJ2-3	NA	few	CATGGSWGTDTQYF	TGTGCTACCGGAGGGAGCTGGGGCACAGATACGCAGTATTTT
TRBV19	TRBJ1-5	TRBD1	few	CASCGTGANQPQHF	TGTGCCAGTTGTGGGACAGGGGCGAATCAGCCCCAGCATTTT
TRBV6-2/TRBV6-3	TRBJ1-5	NA	NA	CASKAGTLNQPQHF	TGTGCCAGCAAGGCAGGGACGCTCAATCAGCCCCAGCATTTT
TRBV6-1	TRBJ1-2	NA	NA	CASRTQGPYGYTF	TGTGCCAGCAGAACTCAGGGCCCCTATGGCTACACCTTC